The entry below describes one T cell receptor (beta chain). Its antigen is undetermined. TCRdb keeps only in-frame clones here, not all; method: immunoSEQ multiplex PCR. The data contain about 20,000 clones, 75% to 80% of them seen just once; the ten biggest clones take up roughly 26%. The data were taken from a study of early stage breast cancer tumors. Overall study results and limits: Tumors had approximately 2.5-fold higher T cell density than normal breast. Tumor and normal breast were distinguished via blood comparison in about 90% of the 16 patients.

Germline-derived CDR1 and CDR2 are SGHRS and YFSETQ. V lost 4 bases, J lost 6 bases, and 6 bases stayed unmatched. The CDR3 has 14 amino acids. The chain couples TRBV5-1 to TRBJ1-4; 7 bases align to TRBD1. The sequenced sample was blood. This clonotype was obtained from a person in their 60s with breast cancer. For the CDR3, the DNA is TGCGCCAGCAGCACTACAGGGGTTGATGAAAAACTGTTTTTT. Encoded protein: CASSTTGVDEKLFF. Based on the CDR3 plus reference TRBV5-1 and TRBJ1-4, the full variable domain is KAGVTQTPRYLIKTRGQQVTLSCSPISGHRSVSWYQQTPGQGLQFLFEYFSETQRNKGNFPGRFSGRQFSNSRSEMNVSTLELGDSALYLCASSTTGVDEKLFFGSGTQLSVL.